This T cell receptor (beta chain) was sequenced in a study of blood T cell repertoires in COVID-19. Turning to the study itself: Spain, Italy and the United States supplied samples that represented acute and convalescent COVID-19. Sample material is recorded as cDNA or gDNA derived from T cells, B-cell-depleted T cells, or PBMCs.

Original methodology: Using reference gene primer amplification, nucleated cell counts were estimated. Method: immunoSEQ multiplex PCR; TCRdb's copy keeps in-frame clones and lacks some. V, J and clone size are those of that table, while D and trimming were read from the DNA. The table lists over 70,000 clones, around 90% of them singletons. The CDR3 spans 14 residues. Trimming cost V 4 bases and J 6 bases; bases outside gene matches: 9. Germline V gene lookup returns CDR1 SGHRS and CDR2 YFSETQ. The TCR was taken from an elderly woman with active or convalescent COVID-19. Sequenced sample: peripheral blood. The chain carries TRBV5-1 and TRBJ1-2; TRBD1 agrees at 7 bases. Here the CDR3 reads CASSQGVPGDGYTF. CDR3 DNA sequence: TGCGCCAGCAGCCAGGGGGTTCCGGGGGATGGCTACACCTTC.